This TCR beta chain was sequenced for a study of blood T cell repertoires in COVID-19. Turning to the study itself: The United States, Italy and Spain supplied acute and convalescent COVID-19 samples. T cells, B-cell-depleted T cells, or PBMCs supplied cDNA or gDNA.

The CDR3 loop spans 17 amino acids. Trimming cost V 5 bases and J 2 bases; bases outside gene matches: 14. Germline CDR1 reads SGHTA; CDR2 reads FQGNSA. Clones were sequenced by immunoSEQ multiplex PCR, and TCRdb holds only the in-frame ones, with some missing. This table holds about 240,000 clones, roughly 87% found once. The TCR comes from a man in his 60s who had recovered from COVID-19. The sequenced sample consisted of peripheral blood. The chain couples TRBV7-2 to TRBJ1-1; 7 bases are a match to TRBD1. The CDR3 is CASSHSLRTGDNTEAFF. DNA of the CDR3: TGTGCCAGCAGCCACTCCCTTAGGACAGGAGACAACACTGAAGCTTTCTTT.